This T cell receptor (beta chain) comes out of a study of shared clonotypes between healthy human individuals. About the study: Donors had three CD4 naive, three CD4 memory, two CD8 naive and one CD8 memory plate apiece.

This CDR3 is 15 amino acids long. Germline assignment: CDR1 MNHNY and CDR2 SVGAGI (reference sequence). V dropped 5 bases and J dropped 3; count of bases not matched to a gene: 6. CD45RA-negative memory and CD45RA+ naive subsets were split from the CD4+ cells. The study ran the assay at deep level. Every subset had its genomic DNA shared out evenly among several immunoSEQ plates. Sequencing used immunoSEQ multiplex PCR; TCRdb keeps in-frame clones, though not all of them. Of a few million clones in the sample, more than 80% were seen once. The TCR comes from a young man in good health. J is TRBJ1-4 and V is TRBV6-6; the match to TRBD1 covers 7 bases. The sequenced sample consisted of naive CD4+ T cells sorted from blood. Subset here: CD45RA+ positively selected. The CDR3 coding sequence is TGTGCCAGCAGTGTACGGGGACAGCCTAATGAAAAACTGTTTTTT. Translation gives CASSVRGQPNEKLFF.